The 10 T cell receptor beta chains listed next were all sequenced from one sample in a study of OX40 agonist ivuxolimab in advanced cancers. This table comes from immunoSEQ multiplex PCR, and its TCRdb copy is limited to in-frame clones, with some not included. The sample carries approximately 80,000 clones, approximately 85% recorded once. The starting material was CD4+ or CD8+ T cells sorted from blood, obtained in a trial of the OX40 agonist ivuxolimab. Receptors were obtained from an adult with an advanced solid tumor such as melanoma, head and neck, liver or kidney cancer.

This chain's CDR3 is CSVVQGAGETQYF. CDR3 nucleotide sequence: TGCAGCGTGGTACAGGGTGCAGGAGAGACCCAGTACTTC. The genes are TRBV29-1 and TRBJ2-5; TRBD1 might be the D (6 bases). Per the germline V gene, CDR1 is SQVTM and CDR2 is ANQGSEA. V lost 6 bases, J lost 4 bases, and 15 bases lay in between. The CDR3 sequence is 13 residues long.

V gene TRBV5-5 combines with J gene TRBJ2-7, with D possibly TRBD1 on 5 matching bases. The CDR3 loop spans 15 amino acids. Germline CDR1 SGHKS, CDR2 YYEKEE (reference sequence). The V gene lost 4 bases and the J gene lost 1 base, with 15 bases spanning the gap. Written as DNA, the CDR3 is TGTGCCAGCAGCCCGGATGGGGCCAGATCCTACGAGCAGTACTTC. Translated: CASSPDGARSYEQYF.

J is TRBJ2-1 and V is TRBV7-2, with 10 bases lining up with TRBD1. CDR3 length: 14 residues. Germline CDR1 and CDR2: SGHTA and FQGNSA. The V and J ends lost 5 bases and 12 bases, in that order; junction bases with no gene match: 10. The CDR3 here is CASSRDRGSDGQFF. CDR3 coding DNA: TGTGCCAGCAGCCGGGACAGGGGAAGTGATGGGCAGTTCTTC.

This chain connects TRBV5-1 to TRBJ2-3; no definite D call. Per the germline V gene, CDR1 is SGHRS and CDR2 is YFSETQ. Between the trimmed V and J ends, which lost 1 base and 0 bases, there was a span of 9 bases. This CDR3 is 15 amino acids long. The CDR3 DNA sequence: TGCGCCAGCAGCTTGTGGAATCCCAGCACAGATACGCAGTATTTT. Its translation: CASSLWNPSTDTQYF.

The chain has TRBV4-2 and TRBJ2-6; possibly TRBD1 for D (7 bases). CDR3 size: 18 residues. Trimming cost V 1 base and J 4 bases, with 17 bases left between them. Germline V gene data show CDR1 as LGHNA and CDR2 as YNFKEQ. Here the CDR3 DNA reads TGTGCCAGCAGCCAAGTATCTCAGGGGGAGGCCGGGGCCAACGTCCTGACTTTC. Translation gives CASSQVSQGEAGANVLTF.

This chain joins TRBV9 and TRBJ2-1; D unclear. CDR1 and CDR2 from the germline V gene are SGDLS and YYNGEE. The length of the CDR3 is 15 residues. Deletions cut 0 bases from V and 0 bases from J, with 7 bases between. The CDR3 region has the DNA TGTGCCAGCAGCGTAGCGGCAGGCTCCTACAATGAGCAGTTCTTC. It encodes CASSVAAGSYNEQFF.

The J gene is TRBJ2-7, the V gene TRBV11-2; TRBD2 might be the D (6 bases). The CDR3 covers 19 residues. Germline CDR1 reads SGHAT; CDR2 reads FQNNGV. Trimming removed 1 base from V and 0 bases from J, with 22 bases in between. The CDR3 region is CASSLAFTSSLSSSYEQYF. In nucleotides, the CDR3 is TGTGCCAGCAGCTTAGCTTTTACTAGCTCACTGTCGAGCTCCTACGAGCAGTACTTC.

The rearrangement links TRBV5-4 to TRBJ2-5; 11 nucleotides match TRBD1. Germline CDR1 is SGHNT and CDR2 is YYREEE (reference sequence). J gave up 4 bases and V 4 bases, and 6 bases lay outside the gene matches. The CDR3 totals 15 residues. The CDR3 protein is CASSGQGALVETQYF. As DNA, the CDR3 is TGTGCCAGCAGCGGACAGGGGGCGCTCGTAGAGACCCAGTACTTC.

The CDR3 DNA reads as TGTGCCAGCGGACTGCTGAACACTGGGGCTTTCTTT. It encodes CASGLLNTGAFF. This sequence joins TRBV6-1 and TRBJ1-1; no definite D call. This CDR3 has 12 residues. Trimming took off 8 bases at V and 11 bases at J, with 18 bases between the two ends. The germline V gene has CDR1 MNHNS and CDR2 SASEGT.

This rearrangement joins TRBV30 to TRBJ2-1, with D perhaps matching TRBD1 or TRBD2 (6 bases each). The germline V and J ends were trimmed by 4 bases and 15 bases, with 19 bases remaining between them. The CDR3 is 12 amino acids. CDR1 is GTSNPN, CDR2 SVGIG, per germline (reference sequence). The CDR3 region has the DNA TGTGCCTGGACCCAGGGGCGGGGTTTGGCGTTCTTC. Amino acid sequence: CAWTQGRGLAFF.